The rows below give T cell receptor beta chains drawn from one sample of a study of blood T cell repertoires in COVID-19. Only in-frame clones appear in the TCRdb table, and some are missing; sequencing was by immunoSEQ multiplex PCR. The profile shows tens of thousands of clones, around 83% of them singletons. The source material was peripheral blood. The receptors originated from a woman in her 70s with acute or convalescent COVID-19. Both conserved end residues are part of each CDR3. Each record gives: V gene, CDR3 protein.

>TRBV30
CAWSDSGHLNTEAFF
>TRBV30
CAWSRPSGAYNEQFF
>TRBV10-2
CASQNGGRNSPLHF
>TRBV14
CASSHTGTGGVYEQYF
>TRBV5-5
CASSNGNRGYTEAFF
>TRBV6-1
CASSEWPESGRSGYTF
>TRBV3-1/TRBV3-2
CASSQVDRGHGYTF
>TRBV11-2
CASSLLGGNQPQHF
>TRBV24-1
CATSDRRAGQPQHF
>TRBV15
CATSRDLLTSGYTF
>TRBV7-2
CASSLGGSNEQFF
>TRBV19
CASSDRGPYSNQPQHF
>TRBV7-2
CASSSGGADSYEQYF
>TRBV29-1
CSVEDGAGGYTF
>TRBV15
CATSPLQGAGWNTEAFF
>TRBV19
CASTPKQGALSEAFF
>TRBV5-4
CASRYQAGGVPGELFF
>TRBV7-9
CASSFSLLTGNIQETQYF
>TRBV5-1
CASSLGDRATNEKLFF
>TRBV7-9
CASSPPGGGIISGNTIYF
>TRBV5-5
CASSLDGTGSYGYTF
>TRBV10-1
CASSLVQGAFQFF
>TRBV6-1
CASSERGSSNYGYTF
>TRBV7-3
CASSLLAGGSDTQYF
>TRBV7-9
CASSLGTGRATEAFF
>TRBV7-9
CASSTGTGNPQETQYF
>TRBV28
CASSLGGTVANYGYTF
>TRBV5-1
CASSPGQNNEKLFF
>TRBV3-1/TRBV3-2
CASSRDIPGTGELFF
>TRBV6-8
CASNQQGFSGNTIYF
>TRBV5-5
CASSILEGQPQHF